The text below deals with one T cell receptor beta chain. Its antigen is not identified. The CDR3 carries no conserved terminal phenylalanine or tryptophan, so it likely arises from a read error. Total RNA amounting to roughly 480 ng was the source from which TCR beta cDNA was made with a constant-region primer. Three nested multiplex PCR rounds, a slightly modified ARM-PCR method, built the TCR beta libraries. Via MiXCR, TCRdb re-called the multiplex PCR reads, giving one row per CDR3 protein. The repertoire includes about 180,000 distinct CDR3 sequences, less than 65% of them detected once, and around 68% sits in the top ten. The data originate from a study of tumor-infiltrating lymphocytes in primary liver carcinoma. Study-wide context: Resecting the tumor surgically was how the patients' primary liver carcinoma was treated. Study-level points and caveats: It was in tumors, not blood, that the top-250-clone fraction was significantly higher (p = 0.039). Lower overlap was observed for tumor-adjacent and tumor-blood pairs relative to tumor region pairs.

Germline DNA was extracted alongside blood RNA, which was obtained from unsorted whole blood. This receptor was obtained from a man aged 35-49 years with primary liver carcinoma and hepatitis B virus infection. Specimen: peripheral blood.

For the CDR3, the DNA is TGTGCCAGCACCCGGACGACGAACACTGAAGCTTTCCTT. This codes for CASTRTTNTEAFL. The gene calls are TRBV14 and TRBJ1-1; D not resolved. This CDR3 has 13 residues. Germline-derived CDR1 and CDR2 are SGHDN and FVKESK. The ends were cut back, 7 bases at V and 1 base at J, with 10 bases in the middle.